Shown below are 20 T cell receptor beta chains from a single sample sequenced in a study of T cell repertoires in cytomegalovirus infection. Each CDR3 protein is one row after TCRdb ran MiXCR on the reads. The table shows around 210,000 distinct CDR3 sequences, with approximately 6.7% occurring only once. The sample was PBMCs. The receptors were sampled from a human donor in good health (CMV status not recorded). Some clones in this sample may be carry-over from other donors' samples.

This clonotype was found many times. J is TRBJ1-1 and V is TRBV7-9; possibly TRBD1 for D (5 bases). Germline CDR1 reads SEHNR; CDR2 reads FQNEAQ (reference sequence). The CDR3 totals 14 residues. Trimming removed 6 bases at V and 3 bases at J, with 14 bases between. As DNA, the CDR3 is TGTGCCAGCAGTCGCAGGGTCTCATACACTGAAGCTTTCTTT. It translates to CASSRRVSYTEAFF.

The V call is TRBV9, the J call TRBJ1-2; no reliable D call. In germline, CDR1 is SGDLS, CDR2 YYNGEE. The ends were cut back, 4 bases at V and 6 bases at J, with 22 bases in the middle. The CDR3 is made up of 16 amino acids. The chain's CDR3 is CASSLGRVSPVDGYTF. In nucleotides, the CDR3 is TGTGCCAGCAGCCTAGGACGGGTTTCACCGGTTGATGGCTACACCTTC.

This clonotype showed up many times. The J gene is TRBJ2-2, the V gene TRBV5-1; 10 bases align to TRBD2. CDR1 is SGHRS, CDR2 YFSETQ, per germline. The CDR3 length is 16 residues. J was trimmed by 1 base and V by 4 bases; bases with no gene match: 4. CDR3: CASSLLAGENTGELFF. DNA of the CDR3: TGCGCCAGCAGCCTGCTAGCGGGAGAGAACACCGGGGAGCTGTTTTTT.

This clonotype occurred many times. V is TRBV5-1 and J is TRBJ2-1; D unresolved. V lost 4 bases and J lost 0, with 11 bases in between. The length of the CDR3 is 15 residues. Germline CDR1 reads SGHRS; CDR2 reads YFSETQ. This CDR3 is CASSERSSSYNEQFF. In nucleotides, the CDR3 is TGCGCCAGCAGCGAAAGGTCGAGCTCCTACAATGAGCAGTTCTTC.

This clonotype was detected only a few times. V and J are TRBV4-3 and TRBJ1-6; the D gene is possibly TRBD1 (5 bases). The CDR3 length is 15 residues. From germline, CDR1 is LGHNA and CDR2 YSLEER. Trimming shortened V by 0 bases and J by 7 bases, and 10 bases separated the two germline ends. The chain's CDR3 is CASSQDRRANSPLHF. CDR3 nucleotides: TGCGCCAGCAGCCAAGACCGCAGGGCCAATTCACCCCTCCACTTT.

The chain is built from TRBV9 and TRBJ2-1; maybe TRBD2 (7 bases). The CDR3 has 16 amino acids. V dropped 0 bases and J dropped 10 bases, with 20 bases sitting between them. Germline CDR1 is SGDLS and CDR2 is YYNGEE. CDR3 DNA: TGTGCCAGCAGCGTAGCCCCCATACTAGGGGGGGGGGAGCAGTTCTTC. It is translated as CASSVAPILGGGEQFF.

At least ten counts were recorded for this clonotype. The V call is TRBV9, the J call TRBJ1-1; D unclear. The CDR3 is 13 residues long. Germline CDR1 reads SGDLS; CDR2 reads YYNGEE. V was shortened by 4 bases and J by 1 base, with 8 bases between the two germline ends. The CDR3 spells CASSSAPNTEAFF. CDR3 bases: TGTGCCAGCAGCAGTGCCCCGAACACTGAAGCTTTCTTT.

This clonotype has a handful of counts. The rearrangement uses TRBV20-1 and TRBJ1-2; 9 bases align to TRBD1. The CDR3 totals 15 residues. From germline, CDR1 is DFQATT and CDR2 SNEGSKA (reference sequence). V was pared by 3 bases and J by 5 bases, with 10 bases of the junction left unmatched. Here the CDR3 DNA reads TGCAGTGCTAGCGGACAGGGGCTGGGGAGATATGGCTACACCTTC. Translated: CSASGQGLGRYGYTF.

Many counts were recorded for this clonotype. The V and J genes are TRBV19 and TRBJ2-2; TRBD2 aligns across 10 bases. Per germline, CDR1 LNHDA and CDR2 SQIVND (reference sequence). The length of the CDR3 is 17 residues. V lost 8 bases and J lost 3; bases outside the gene matches: 12. CDR3 nucleotide sequence: TGTGCCAGTCTACCCTTAGGACTAGCGGAAGACACCGGGGAGCTGTTTTTT. This encodes CASLPLGLAEDTGELFF.

This clonotype has a handful of counts. V is TRBV20-1 and J is TRBJ2-5, with D maybe TRBD1 (5 bases). Germline assignment: CDR1 DFQATT and CDR2 SNEGSKA (reference sequence). With 6 bases removed from V and 1 base from J, the gap between germline ends came to 12 bases. This CDR3 has 13 amino acids. In nucleotides, the CDR3 is TGCAGTGCCCTAGGGGTGCTCCAAGAGACCCAGTACTTC. It encodes CSALGVLQETQYF.

This rearrangement joins TRBV18 to TRBJ1-1, with a tentative D call TRBD1 (5 bases). Germline V gene data show CDR1 as KGHSH and CDR2 as LQKENI. There are 14 residues in the CDR3. The V end lost 5 bases, the J end lost 4 bases, and 14 bases lay between the germline ends. In nucleotides, the CDR3 is TGTGCCAGCTCAACGTCAGGGCTGGGCACTGAAGCTTTCTTT. It is translated as CASSTSGLGTEAFF.

This clonotype was seen many times. The J gene is TRBJ2-3, the V gene TRBV4-3, with D unresolved. CDR1 and CDR2 from the germline V gene are LGHNA and YSLEER. The V end was cut by 0 bases, the J end by 2 bases, with 9 bases between. CDR3 length: 15 residues. For the CDR3, the DNA is TGCGCCAGCAGCCAAGAACTGGCGATCACAGATACGCAGTATTTT. It yields the protein CASSQELAITDTQYF.

This clonotype was counted ten times or more. This chain uses TRBV6-2 or TRBV6-3 with TRBJ1-3; 8 nucleotides align to TRBD1. This CDR3 spans 16 amino acids. Germline lookup yields CDR1 MNHEY and CDR2 SVGEGT. Unmatched junction bases numbered 9, after V lost 7 bases and J lost 1 base. CDR3 sequence reads: CASTSWTGSSGNTIYF. CDR3 nucleotides: TGTGCCAGCACCTCCTGGACAGGGTCTTCTGGAAACACCATATATTTT.

This clonotype was observed at least ten times. The CDR3 region is CASSLTRGEGYTF. CDR3 bases: TGTGCCAGCAGCCTAACCCGGGGTGAAGGCTACACCTTC. This chain connects TRBV7-2 to TRBJ1-2, with D unresolved. The CDR3 has 13 amino acids. Trimming pared 5 bases from V and 8 bases from J, leaving 15 bases between. Germline-derived CDR1 and CDR2 are SGHTA and FQGNSA.

This clonotype was observed many times. This chain joins TRBV7-2 and TRBJ1-1; D gene uncertain. V lost 1 base and J lost 0, with 6 bases in between. Looked up from germline, CDR1 is SGHTA and CDR2 is FQGNSA. This CDR3 spans 14 amino acids. The CDR3 DNA reads as TGTGCCAGCAGCTTAGTGAACGTGAACACTGAAGCTTTCTTT. It translates to CASSLVNVNTEAFF.

This clonotype appeared many times. The chain carries TRBV20-1 and TRBJ1-1, with D hard to call. CDR3 size: 13 residues. The germline V and J ends were trimmed by 1 base and 4 bases, with 10 bases remaining between them. The germline CDR1 and CDR2 sequences are DFQATT and SNEGSKA (reference sequence). CDR3 nucleotides: TGCAGTGCTAGAGGGAGTTCGCGCACTGAAGCTTTCTTT. Protein sequence: CSARGSSRTEAFF.

This clonotype was detected many times. The V and J genes are TRBV15 and TRBJ1-5, with no clear D. Trimming stripped 7 bases from V and 5 bases from J, with 18 bases between. Germline CDR1 LNHNV, CDR2 YYDKDF (reference sequence). The CDR3 contains 15 residues. CDR3 region: CATNPPIVGYQPQHF. CDR3 nucleotides: TGTGCCACCAACCCTCCGATTGTGGGTTATCAGCCCCAGCATTTT.

This clonotype was observed many times. One end of the junction fails to match germline, which may point to a read error. The rearrangement uses TRBV7-2 and TRBJ2-1; D is ambiguous. Germline V gives CDR1 SGHTA, CDR2 FQGNSA. The CDR3 runs to 11 residues. Here the CDR3 reads CASSETPPPVF. The CDR3 coding sequence is TGTGCCAGCAGCGAGACCCCGCCCCCAGTCTTC.

This clonotype was seen at least ten times. This chain links TRBV18 with TRBJ1-1; D uncertain. V lost 2 bases and J 7 bases, leaving 8 bases between the germline ends. The CDR3 has 12 residues. Per germline, CDR1 KGHSH and CDR2 LQKENI. CDR3 loop: CASSPREGEAFF. Here the CDR3 DNA reads TGTGCCAGCTCACCAAGGGAGGGTGAAGCTTTCTTT.

This clonotype was counted at least ten times. The chain uses TRBV4-3 and TRBJ2-1; D gene ambiguous. Germline loops: CDR1 LGHNA, CDR2 YSLEER. CDR3 length: 17 amino acids. V lost 1 base, J lost 0 bases, and 13 bases lay in between. As DNA, the CDR3 is TGCGCCAGCAGCCAAGCGATGGACGTGAGCTCCTACAATGAGCAGTTCTTC. Translating it yields CASSQAMDVSSYNEQFF.